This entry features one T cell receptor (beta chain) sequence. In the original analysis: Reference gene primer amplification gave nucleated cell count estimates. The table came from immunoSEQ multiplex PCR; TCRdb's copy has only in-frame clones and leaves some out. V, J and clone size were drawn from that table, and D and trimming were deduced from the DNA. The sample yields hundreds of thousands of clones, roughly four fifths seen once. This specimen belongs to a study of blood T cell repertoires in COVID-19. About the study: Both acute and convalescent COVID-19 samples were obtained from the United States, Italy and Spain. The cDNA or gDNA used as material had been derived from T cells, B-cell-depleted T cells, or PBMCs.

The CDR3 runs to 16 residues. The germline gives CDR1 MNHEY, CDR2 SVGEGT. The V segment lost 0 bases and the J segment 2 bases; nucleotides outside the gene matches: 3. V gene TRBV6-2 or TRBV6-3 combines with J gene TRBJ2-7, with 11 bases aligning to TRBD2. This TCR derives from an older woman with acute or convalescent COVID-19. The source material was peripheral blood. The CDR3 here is CASSYSASGGPYEQYF. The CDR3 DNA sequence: TGTGCCAGCAGTTACTCGGCTAGCGGGGGGCCCTACGAGCAGTACTTC.